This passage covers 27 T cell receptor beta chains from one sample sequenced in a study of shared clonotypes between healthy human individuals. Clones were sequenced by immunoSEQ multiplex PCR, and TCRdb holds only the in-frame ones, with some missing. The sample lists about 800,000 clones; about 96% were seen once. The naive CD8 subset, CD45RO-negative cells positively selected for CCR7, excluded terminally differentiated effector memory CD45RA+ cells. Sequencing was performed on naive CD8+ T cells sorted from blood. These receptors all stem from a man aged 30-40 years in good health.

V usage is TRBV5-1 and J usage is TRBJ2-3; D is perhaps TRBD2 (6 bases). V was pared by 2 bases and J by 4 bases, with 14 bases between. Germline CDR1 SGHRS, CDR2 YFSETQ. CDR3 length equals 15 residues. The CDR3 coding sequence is TGCGCCAGCAGCTTCCTTCCCGGGAGTGCAGATACGCAGTATTTT. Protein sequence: CASSFLPGSADTQYF.

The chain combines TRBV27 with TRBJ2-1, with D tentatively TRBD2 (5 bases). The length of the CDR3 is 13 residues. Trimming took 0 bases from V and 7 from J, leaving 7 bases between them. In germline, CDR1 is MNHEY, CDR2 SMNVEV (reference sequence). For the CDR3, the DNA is TGTGCCAGCAGTTTATCGACGGGAAATGAGCAGTTCTTC. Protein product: CASSLSTGNEQFF.

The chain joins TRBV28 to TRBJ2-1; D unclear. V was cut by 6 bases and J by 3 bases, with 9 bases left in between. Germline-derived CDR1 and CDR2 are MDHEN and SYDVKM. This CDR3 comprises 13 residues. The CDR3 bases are TGTGCCAGCAGCGTCTCAGACTACAATGAGCAGTTCTTC. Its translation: CASSVSDYNEQFF. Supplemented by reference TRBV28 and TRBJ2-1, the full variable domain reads DVKVTQSSRYLVKRTGEKVFLECVQDMDHENMFWYRQDPGLGLRLIYFSYDVKMKEKGDIPEGYSVSREKKERFSLILESASTNQTSMYLCASSVSDYNEQFFGPGTRLTVL.

The CDR3 DNA reads TGTGCCAGCAGTTTCAGGGCTGGCGGCGAGCAGTACTTC. Translated, it gives CASSFRAGGEQYF. The chain has TRBV27 and TRBJ2-7; tentatively, D is TRBD1 (5 bases). Trimming took off 3 bases at V and 6 bases at J, with 12 bases between the two ends. The CDR3 length is 13 residues. Germline V CDR1 and CDR2: MNHEY, SMNVEV (reference sequence).

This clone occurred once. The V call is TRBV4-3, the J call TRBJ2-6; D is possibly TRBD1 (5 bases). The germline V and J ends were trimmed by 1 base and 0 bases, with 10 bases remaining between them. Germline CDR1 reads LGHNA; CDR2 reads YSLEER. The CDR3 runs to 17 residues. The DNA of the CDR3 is TGCGCCAGCAGCCAAGTGGAGACAGCCTCTGGGGCCAACGTCCTGACTTTC. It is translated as CASSQVETASGANVLTF.

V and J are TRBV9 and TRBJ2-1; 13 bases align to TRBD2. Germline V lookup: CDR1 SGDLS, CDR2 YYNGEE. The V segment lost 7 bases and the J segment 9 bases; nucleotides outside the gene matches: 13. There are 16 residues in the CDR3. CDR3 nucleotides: TGTGCCAGCGGAAATGTGCGACTAGCGGGAGGAACTGAGCAGTTCTTC. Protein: CASGNVRLAGGTEQFF.

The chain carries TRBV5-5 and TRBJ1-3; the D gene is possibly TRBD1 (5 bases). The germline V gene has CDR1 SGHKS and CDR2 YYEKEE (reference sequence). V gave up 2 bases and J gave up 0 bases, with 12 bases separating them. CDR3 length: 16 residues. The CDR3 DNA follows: TGTGCCAGCAGCTTTGGGACGAAGAGCTCTGGAAACACCATATATTTT. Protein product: CASSFGTKSSGNTIYF. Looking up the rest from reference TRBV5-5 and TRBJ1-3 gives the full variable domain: DAGVTQSPTHLIKTRGQQVTLRCSPISGHKSVSWYQQVLGQGPQFIFQYYEKEERGRGNFPDRFSARQFPNYSSELNVNALLLGDSALYLCASSFGTKSSGNTIYFGEGSWLTVV.

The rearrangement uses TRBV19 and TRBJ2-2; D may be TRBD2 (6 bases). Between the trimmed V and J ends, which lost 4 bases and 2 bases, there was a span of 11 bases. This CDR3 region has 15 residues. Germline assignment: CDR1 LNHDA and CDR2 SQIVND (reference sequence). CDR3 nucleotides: TGTGCCAGTAGTAGGGACTTTCTCAACACCGGGGAGCTGTTTTTT. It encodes CASSRDFLNTGELFF.

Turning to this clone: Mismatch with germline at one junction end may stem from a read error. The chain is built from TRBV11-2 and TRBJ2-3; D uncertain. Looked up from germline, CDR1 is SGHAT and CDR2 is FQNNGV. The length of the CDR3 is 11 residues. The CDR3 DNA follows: TGTGCCAGCAGCTCCCCGGGTCCCACGGATTTT. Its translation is CASSSPGPTDF.

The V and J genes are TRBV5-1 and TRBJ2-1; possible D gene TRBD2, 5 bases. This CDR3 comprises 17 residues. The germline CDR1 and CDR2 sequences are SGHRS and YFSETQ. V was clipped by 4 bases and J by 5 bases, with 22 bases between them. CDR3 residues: CASSVSLGGQANNEQFF. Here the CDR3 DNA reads TGCGCCAGCAGCGTATCGCTCGGCGGGCAGGCCAACAATGAGCAGTTCTTC.

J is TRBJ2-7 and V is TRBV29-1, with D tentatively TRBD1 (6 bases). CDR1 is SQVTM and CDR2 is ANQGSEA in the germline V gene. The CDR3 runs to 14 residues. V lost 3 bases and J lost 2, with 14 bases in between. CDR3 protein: CSVEMGALTYEQYF. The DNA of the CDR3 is TGCAGCGTTGAGATGGGGGCGCTTACCTACGAGCAGTACTTC.

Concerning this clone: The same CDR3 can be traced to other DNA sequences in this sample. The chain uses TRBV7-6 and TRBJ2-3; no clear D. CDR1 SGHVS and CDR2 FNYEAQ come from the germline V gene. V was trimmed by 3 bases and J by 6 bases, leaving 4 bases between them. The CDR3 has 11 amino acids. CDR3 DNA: TGTGCCAGCAGCTTCGGTGATACGCAGTATTTT. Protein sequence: CASSFGDTQYF.

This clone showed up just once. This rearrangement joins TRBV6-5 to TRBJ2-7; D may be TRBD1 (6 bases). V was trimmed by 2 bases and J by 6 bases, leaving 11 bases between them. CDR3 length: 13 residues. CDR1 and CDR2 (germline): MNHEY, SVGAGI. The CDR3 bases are TGTGCCAGCAGTTACGGTCAGGGGTGCGAGCAGTACTTC. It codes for CASSYGQGCEQYF.

The CDR3, as DNA: TGTGCCAGCAGCTCCAGACTAGCGGGACCCACAGATACGCAGTATTTT. This translates into CASSSRLAGPTDTQYF. J is TRBJ2-3 and V is TRBV5-5; 11 nucleotides line up with TRBD2. The CDR3 has 16 amino acids. V trimming: 3 bases; J trimming: 2 bases; junction bases outside the gene matches: 5. Germline V lookup: CDR1 SGHKS, CDR2 YYEKEE (reference sequence).

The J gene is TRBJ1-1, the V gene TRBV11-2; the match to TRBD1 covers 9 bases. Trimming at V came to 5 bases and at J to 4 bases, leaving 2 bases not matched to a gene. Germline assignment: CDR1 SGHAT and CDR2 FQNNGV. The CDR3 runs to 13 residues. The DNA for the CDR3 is TGTGCCAGCAGCGGACAGGGGTTCACTGAAGCTTTCTTT. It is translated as CASSGQGFTEAFF.

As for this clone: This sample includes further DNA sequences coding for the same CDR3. The CDR3 DNA sequence: TGTGCCAGCAGTCTGAGACAGGGGATAGAGACCCAGTACTTC. Encoded protein: CASSLRQGIETQYF. The rearrangement links TRBV28 to TRBJ2-5, with TRBD1 identical over 8 bases. This CDR3 spans 14 amino acids. Trimming at V came to 5 bases and at J to 4 bases, leaving 6 bases not matched to a gene. Germline V CDR1 and CDR2: MDHEN, SYDVKM.

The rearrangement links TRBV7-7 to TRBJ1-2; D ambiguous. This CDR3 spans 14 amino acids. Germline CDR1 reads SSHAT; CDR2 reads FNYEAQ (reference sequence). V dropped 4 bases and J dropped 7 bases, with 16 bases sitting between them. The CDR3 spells CASSSDRGESGYTF. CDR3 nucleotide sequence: TGTGCCAGCAGCTCGGACCGGGGAGAATCTGGCTACACCTTC.

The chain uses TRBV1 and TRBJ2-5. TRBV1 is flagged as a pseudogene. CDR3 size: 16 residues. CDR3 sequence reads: CTSSHDLLLPQETQYF. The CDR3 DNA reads TGCACCAGCAGCCACGACCTACTGCTTCCTCAAGAGACCCAGTACTTC.

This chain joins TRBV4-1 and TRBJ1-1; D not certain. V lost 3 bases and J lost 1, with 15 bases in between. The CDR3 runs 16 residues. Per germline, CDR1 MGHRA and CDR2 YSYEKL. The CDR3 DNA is TGCGCCAGCAGCCACGGCGAGGGCCGGTCGAACACTGAAGCTTTCTTT. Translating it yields CASSHGEGRSNTEAFF.

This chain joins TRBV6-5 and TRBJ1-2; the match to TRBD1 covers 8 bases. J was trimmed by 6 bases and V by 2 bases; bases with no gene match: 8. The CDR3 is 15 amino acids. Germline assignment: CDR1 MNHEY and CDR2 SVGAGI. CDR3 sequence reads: CASSYAGQGYDGYTF. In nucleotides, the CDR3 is TGTGCCAGCAGTTACGCAGGACAGGGATACGATGGCTACACCTTC.

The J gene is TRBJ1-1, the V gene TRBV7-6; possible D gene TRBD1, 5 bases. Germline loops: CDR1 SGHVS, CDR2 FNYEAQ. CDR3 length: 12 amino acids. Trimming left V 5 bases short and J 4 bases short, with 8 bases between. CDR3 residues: CASSGGSTEAFF. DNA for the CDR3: TGTGCCAGCAGCGGGGGGAGCACTGAAGCTTTCTTT.

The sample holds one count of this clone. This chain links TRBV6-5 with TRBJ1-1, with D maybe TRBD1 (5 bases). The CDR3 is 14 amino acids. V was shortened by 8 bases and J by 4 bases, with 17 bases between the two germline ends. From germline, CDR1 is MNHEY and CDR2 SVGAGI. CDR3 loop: CASLPGWPGTEAFF. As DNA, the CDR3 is TGTGCCAGCTTACCAGGGTGGCCTGGCACTGAAGCTTTCTTT.

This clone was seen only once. CDR3 bases: TGTGCCAGCAGTTTATTCTACTCCGACAGGCCTGTGGATGGCTACACCTTC. It yields the protein CASSLFYSDRPVDGYTF. The V and J genes are TRBV27 and TRBJ1-2; tentative D call: TRBD1 (6 bases). The CDR3 is 17 residues long. Looked up from germline, CDR1 is MNHEY and CDR2 is SMNVEV (reference sequence). Trimming pared 1 base from V and 6 bases from J, leaving 21 bases between.

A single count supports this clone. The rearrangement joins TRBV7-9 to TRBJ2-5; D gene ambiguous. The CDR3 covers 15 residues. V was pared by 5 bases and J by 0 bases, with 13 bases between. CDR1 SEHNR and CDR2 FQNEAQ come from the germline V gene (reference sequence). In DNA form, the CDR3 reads TGTGCCAGCAGCGGTACCCAGTGGAACCAAGAGACCCAGTACTTC. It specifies CASSGTQWNQETQYF.

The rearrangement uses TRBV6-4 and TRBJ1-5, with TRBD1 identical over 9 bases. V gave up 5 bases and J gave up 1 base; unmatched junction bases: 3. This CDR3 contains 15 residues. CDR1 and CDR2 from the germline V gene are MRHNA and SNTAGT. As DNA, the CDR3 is TGTGCCAGCAGTCCGGGACAGGGAAGCAATCAGCCCCAGCATTTT. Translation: CASSPGQGSNQPQHF.

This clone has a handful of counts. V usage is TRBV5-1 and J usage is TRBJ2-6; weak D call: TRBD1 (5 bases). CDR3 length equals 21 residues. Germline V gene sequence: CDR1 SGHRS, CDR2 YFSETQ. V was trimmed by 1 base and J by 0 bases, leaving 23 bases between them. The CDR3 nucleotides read TGCGCCAGCAGCTTGATACCAAGGCTGGCAGGGATCAGCTCTGGGGCCAACGTCCTGACTTTC. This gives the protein CASSLIPRLAGISSGANVLTF. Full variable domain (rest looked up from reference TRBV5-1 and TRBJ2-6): KAGVTQTPRYLIKTRGQQVTLSCSPISGHRSVSWYQQTPGQGLQFLFEYFSETQRNKGNFPGRFSGRQFSNSRSEMNVSTLELGDSALYLCASSLIPRLAGISSGANVLTFGAGSRLTVL.

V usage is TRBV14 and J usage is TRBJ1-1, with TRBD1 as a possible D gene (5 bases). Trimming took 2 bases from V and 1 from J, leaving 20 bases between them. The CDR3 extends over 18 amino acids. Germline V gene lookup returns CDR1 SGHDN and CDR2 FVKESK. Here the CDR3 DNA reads TGTGCCAGCAGCCAATTTTTCGGGGGACCTGCGCCGAACACTGAAGCTTTCTTT. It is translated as CASSQFFGGPAPNTEAFF.